This T cell receptor beta chain comes out of a study of vaccination and CD4 T cells after COVID-19. The table lists this clonotype with a count of one. What it binds is not known. The germline gives CDR1 MNHEY, CDR2 SVGEGT. With 5 bases removed from V and 0 bases from J, the gap between germline ends came to 15 bases. This CDR3 contains 16 residues. Sample treatment: 10-day PBMC culture with coronavirus spike peptide pools or control peptides (ViraFEST assay). Sequenced with the Oncomine TCR Beta short-read assay was DNA taken from cultured CD4+ T cells. TCRdb re-called the PCR reads through MiXCR, storing one row per CDR3 protein. Of 15,000 to 20,000 distinct CDR3 sequences listed, more than 55% are singletons.

V is TRBV6-2 or TRBV6-3 and J is TRBJ2-3; tentatively, D is TRBD1 (6 bases). The material was CD4+ T cells from blood, cultured in vitro, obtained before SARS-CoV-2 vaccination. This receptor was taken from a human donor who had recovered from COVID-19. The CDR3 loop is CASSRPVGQSTDTQYF. The DNA of the CDR3 is TGTGCCAGCAGTCGCCCCGTGGGACAAAGCACAGATACGCAGTATTTT.